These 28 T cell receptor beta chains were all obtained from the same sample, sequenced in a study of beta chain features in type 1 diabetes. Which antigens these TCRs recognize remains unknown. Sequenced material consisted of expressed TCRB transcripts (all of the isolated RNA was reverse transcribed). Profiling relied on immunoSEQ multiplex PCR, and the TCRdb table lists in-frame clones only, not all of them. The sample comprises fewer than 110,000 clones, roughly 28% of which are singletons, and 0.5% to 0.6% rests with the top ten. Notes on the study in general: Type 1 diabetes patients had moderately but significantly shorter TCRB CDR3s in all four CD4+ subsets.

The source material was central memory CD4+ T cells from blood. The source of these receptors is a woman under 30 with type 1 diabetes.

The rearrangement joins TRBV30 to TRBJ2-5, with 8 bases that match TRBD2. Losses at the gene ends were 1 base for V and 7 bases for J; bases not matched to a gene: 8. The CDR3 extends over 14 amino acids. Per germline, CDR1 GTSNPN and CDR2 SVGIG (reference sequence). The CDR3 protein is CAWSARGGPSTQYF. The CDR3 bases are TGTGCCTGGAGTGCTCGGGGGGGGCCATCGACCCAGTACTTC.

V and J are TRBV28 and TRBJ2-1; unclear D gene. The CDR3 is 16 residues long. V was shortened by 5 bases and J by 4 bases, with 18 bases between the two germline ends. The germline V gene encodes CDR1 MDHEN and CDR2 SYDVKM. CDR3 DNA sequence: TGTGCCAGCAGTGAAAGTACATTCTCGAGGTACAATGAGCAGTTCTTC. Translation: CASSESTFSRYNEQFF.

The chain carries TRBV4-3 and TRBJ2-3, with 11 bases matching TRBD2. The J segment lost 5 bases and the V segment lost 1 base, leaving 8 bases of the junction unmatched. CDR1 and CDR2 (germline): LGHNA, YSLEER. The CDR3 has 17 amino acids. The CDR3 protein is CASSQALAGGQGDTQYF. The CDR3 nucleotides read TGCGCCAGCAGCCAAGCCTTAGCGGGAGGGCAAGGAGATACGCAGTATTTT.

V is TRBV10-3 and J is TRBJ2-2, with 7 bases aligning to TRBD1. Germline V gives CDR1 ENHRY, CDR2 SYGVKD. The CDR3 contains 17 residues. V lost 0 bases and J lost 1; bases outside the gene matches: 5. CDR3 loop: CAISESWGTENTGELFF. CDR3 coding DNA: TGTGCCATCAGTGAGTCGTGGGGGACAGAGAACACCGGGGAGCTGTTTTTT.

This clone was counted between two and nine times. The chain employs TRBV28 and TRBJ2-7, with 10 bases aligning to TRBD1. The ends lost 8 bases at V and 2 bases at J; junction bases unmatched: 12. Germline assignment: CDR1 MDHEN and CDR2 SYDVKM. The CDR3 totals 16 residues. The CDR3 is CASHQSWDRGTYEQYF. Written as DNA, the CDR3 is TGTGCCAGCCACCAAAGTTGGGACAGGGGAACCTACGAGCAGTACTTC.

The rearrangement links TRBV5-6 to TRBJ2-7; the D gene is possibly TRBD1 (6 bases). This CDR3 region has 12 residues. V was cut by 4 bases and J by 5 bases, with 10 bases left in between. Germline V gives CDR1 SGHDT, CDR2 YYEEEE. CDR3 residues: CASSLTGNEQYV. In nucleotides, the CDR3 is TGTGCCAGCAGCCTCACAGGGAACGAGCAGTACGTC.

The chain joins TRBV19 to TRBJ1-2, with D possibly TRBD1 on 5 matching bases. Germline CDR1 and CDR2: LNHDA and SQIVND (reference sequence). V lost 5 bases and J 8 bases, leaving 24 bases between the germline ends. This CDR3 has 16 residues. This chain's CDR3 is CASSLPGGRLREGYTF. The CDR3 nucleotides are TGTGCCAGTAGTCTCCCGGGGGGGAGGCTACGGGAAGGCTACACCTTC.

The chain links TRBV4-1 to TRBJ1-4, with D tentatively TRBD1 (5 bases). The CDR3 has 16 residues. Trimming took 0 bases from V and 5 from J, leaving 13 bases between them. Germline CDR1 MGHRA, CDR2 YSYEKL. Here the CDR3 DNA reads TGCGCCAGCAGCCAAGAAGTAGTACGGGGGAATGAAAAACTGTTTTTT. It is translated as CASSQEVVRGNEKLFF.

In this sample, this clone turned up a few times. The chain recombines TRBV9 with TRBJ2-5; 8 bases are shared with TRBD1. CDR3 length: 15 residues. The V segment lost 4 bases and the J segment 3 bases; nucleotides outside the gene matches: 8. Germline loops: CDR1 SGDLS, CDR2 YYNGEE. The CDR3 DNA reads TGTGCCAGCAGCCCTAGGACAGGGTCAGAAGAGACCCAGTACTTC. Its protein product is CASSPRTGSEETQYF. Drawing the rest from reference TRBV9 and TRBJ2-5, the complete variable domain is DSGVTQTPKHLITATGQRVTLRCSPRSGDLSVYWYQQSLDQGLQFLIQYYNGEERAKGNILERFSAQQFPDLHSELNLSSLELGDSALYFCASSPRTGSEETQYFGPGTRLLVL.

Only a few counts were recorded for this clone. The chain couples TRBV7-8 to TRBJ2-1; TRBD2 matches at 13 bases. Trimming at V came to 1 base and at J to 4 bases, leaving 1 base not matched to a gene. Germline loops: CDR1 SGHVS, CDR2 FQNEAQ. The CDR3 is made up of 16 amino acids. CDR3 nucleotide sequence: TGTGCCAGCAGCTTAGAACTAGCGGGAGGGTACAATGAGCAGTTCTTC. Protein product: CASSLELAGGYNEQFF.

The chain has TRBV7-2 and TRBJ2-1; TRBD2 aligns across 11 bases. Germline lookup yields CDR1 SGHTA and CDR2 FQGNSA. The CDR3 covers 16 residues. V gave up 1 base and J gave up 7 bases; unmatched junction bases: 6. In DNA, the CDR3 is TGTGCCAGCAGCTTAGGACTAGCGGGATCACAAAATGAGCAGTTCTTC. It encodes CASSLGLAGSQNEQFF.

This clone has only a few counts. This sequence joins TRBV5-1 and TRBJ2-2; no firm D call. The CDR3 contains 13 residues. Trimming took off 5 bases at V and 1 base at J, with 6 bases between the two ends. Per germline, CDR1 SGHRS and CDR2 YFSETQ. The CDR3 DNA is TGCGCCAGCAGGATAGAGAACACCGGGGAGCTGTTTTTT. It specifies CASRIENTGELFF. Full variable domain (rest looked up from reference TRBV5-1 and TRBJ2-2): KAGVTQTPRYLIKTRGQQVTLSCSPISGHRSVSWYQQTPGQGLQFLFEYFSETQRNKGNFPGRFSGRQFSNSRSEMNVSTLELGDSALYLCASRIENTGELFFGEGSRLTVL.

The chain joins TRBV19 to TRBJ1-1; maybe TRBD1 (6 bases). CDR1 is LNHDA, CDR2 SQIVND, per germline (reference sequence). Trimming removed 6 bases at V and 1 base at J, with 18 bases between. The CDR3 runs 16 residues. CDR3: CASSRRLQGPNTEAFF. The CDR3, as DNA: TGTGCCAGTAGCCGTCGACTACAGGGACCGAACACTGAAGCTTTCTTT.

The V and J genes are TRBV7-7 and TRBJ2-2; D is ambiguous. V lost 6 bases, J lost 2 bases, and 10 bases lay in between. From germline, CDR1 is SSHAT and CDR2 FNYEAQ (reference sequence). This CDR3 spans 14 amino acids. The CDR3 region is CASRSTPNTGELFF. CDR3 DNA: TGTGCCAGCAGGTCGACACCTAACACCGGGGAGCTGTTTTTT.

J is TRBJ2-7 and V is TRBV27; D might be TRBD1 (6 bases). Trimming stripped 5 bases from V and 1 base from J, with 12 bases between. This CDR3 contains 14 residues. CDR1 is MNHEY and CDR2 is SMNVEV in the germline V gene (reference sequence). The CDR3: CASSPMTGSYEQYF. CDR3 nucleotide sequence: TGTGCCAGCAGTCCGATGACAGGTTCCTACGAGCAGTACTTC.

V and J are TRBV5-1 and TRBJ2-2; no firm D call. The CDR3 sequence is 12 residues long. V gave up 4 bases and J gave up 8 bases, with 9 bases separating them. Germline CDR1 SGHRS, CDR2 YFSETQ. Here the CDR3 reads CASSDSRGELFF. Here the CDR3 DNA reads TGCGCCAGCAGCGACTCGAGGGGGGAGCTGTTTTTT.

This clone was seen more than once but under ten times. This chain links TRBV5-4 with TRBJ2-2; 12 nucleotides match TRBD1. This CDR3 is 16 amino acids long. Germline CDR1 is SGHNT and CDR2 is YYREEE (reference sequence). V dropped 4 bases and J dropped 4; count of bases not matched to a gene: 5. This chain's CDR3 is CASSGTGGLSTGELFF. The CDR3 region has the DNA TGTGCCAGCAGCGGGACAGGGGGCCTGAGCACCGGGGAGCTGTTTTTT.

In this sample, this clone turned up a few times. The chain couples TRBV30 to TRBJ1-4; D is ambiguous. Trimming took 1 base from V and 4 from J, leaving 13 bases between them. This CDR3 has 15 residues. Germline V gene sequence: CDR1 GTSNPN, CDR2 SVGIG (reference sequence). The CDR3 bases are TGTGCCTGGAGTGCCCTATCGAAACTTAATGAAAAACTGTTTTTT. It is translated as CAWSALSKLNEKLFF.

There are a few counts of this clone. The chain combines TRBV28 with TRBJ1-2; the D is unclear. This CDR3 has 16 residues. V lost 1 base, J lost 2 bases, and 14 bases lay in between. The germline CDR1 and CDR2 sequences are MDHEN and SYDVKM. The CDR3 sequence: CASSLLSPGFNYGYTF. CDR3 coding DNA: TGTGCCAGCAGTTTATTATCCCCGGGGTTCAACTATGGCTACACCTTC.

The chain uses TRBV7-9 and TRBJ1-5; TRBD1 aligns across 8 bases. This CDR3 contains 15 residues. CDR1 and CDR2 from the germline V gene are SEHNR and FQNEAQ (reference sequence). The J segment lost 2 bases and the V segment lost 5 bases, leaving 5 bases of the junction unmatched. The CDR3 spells CASSPPTGGNQPQHF. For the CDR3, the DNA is TGTGCCAGCAGCCCCCCGACAGGGGGCAATCAGCCCCAGCATTTT.

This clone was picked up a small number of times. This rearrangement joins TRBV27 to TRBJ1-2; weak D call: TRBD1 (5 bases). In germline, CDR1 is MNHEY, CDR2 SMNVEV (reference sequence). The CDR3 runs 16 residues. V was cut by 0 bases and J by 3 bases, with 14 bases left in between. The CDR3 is CASSLSPSQGHYGYTF. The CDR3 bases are TGTGCCAGCAGTTTATCGCCATCGCAGGGCCACTATGGCTACACCTTC.

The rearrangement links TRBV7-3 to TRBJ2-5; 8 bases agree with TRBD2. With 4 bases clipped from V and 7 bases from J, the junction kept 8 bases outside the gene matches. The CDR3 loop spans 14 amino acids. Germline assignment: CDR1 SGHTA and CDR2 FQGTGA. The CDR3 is CASSSRGGLGTQYF. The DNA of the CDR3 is TGTGCCAGCAGCTCCCGGGGGGGGCTAGGGACCCAGTACTTC. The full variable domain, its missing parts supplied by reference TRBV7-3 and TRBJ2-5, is GAGVSQTPSNKVTEKGKYVELRCDPISGHTALYWYRQSLGQGPEFLIYFQGTGAADDSGLPNDRFFAVRPEGSVSTLKIQRTERGDSAVYLCASSSRGGLGTQYFGPGTRLLVL.

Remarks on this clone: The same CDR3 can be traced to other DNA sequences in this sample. The chain's CDR3 is CSARGAAEAFF. The CDR3 DNA reads as TGCAGTGCTAGAGGGGCAGCTGAAGCTTTCTTT. This chain links TRBV20-1 with TRBJ1-1, with no clear D. CDR3 length: 11 amino acids. Germline CDR1 DFQATT, CDR2 SNEGSKA (reference sequence). Deletions cut 1 base from V and 6 bases from J, with 6 bases between.

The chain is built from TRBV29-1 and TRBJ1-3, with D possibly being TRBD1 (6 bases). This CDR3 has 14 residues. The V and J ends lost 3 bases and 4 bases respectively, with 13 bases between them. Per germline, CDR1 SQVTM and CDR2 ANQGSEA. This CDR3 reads CSVETGSGGNTIYF. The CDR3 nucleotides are TGCAGCGTTGAGACAGGTTCAGGAGGAAACACCATATATTTT.

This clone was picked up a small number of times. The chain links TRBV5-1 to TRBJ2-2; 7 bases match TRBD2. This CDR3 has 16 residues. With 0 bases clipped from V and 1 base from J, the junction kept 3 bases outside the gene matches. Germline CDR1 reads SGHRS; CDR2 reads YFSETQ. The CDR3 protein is CASSLGSSGNTGELFF. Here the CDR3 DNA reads TGCGCCAGCAGCTTGGGGTCTAGCGGGAACACCGGGGAGCTGTTTTTT.

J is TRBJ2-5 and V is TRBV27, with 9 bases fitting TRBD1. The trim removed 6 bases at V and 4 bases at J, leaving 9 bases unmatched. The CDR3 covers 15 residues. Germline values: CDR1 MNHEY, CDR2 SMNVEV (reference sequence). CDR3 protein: CASSSTTGGRETQYF. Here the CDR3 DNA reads TGTGCCAGCAGCTCAACGACAGGGGGGCGAGAGACCCAGTACTTC.

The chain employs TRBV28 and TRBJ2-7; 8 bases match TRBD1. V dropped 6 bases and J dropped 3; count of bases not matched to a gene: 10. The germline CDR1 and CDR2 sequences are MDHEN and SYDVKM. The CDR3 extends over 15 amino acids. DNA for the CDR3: TGTGCCAGCAGACTCCAGGGGGCTGAAAGCTACGAGCAGTACTTC. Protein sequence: CASRLQGAESYEQYF.

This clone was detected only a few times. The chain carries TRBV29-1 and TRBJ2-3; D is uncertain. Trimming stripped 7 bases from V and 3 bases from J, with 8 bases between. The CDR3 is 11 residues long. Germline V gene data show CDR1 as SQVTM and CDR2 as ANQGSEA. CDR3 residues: CSASSTDTQYF. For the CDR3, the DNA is TGCAGCGCGTCTAGTACAGATACGCAGTATTTT.